The rows below give T cell receptor beta chains drawn from one sample of a study of glioma-infiltrating T cells after dendritic cell vaccination. Measured with immunoSEQ multiplex PCR; TCRdb has only the in-frame clones, and not every one. Among about 100,000 clones listed, about four fifths were seen once. The material sequenced was blood, taken before dendritic cell vaccination. Receptor source: a human donor with glioblastoma. Each CDR3 is given with its conserved first and last residue. Fields, in order: clone size, D gene, J gene, V gene, CDR3 DNA, CDR3 protein. D genes are given only for firm matches. The listing skips clone size in some rows; elsewhere it reads once, few, many or a size class.

>NA|TRBD1|TRBJ2-5|TRBV6-5
TGTGCCAGCAGGGCCGACAGGGGGCGCGTAGAGACCCAGTACTTC
CASRADRGRVETQYF
>few|NA|TRBJ1-2|TRBV29-1
TGCAGCGTTGGAACAGGACCTGATGGCTACACCTTC
CSVGTGPDGYTF
>NA|NA|TRBJ1-1|TRBV18
TGTGCCAGCTCACCATTAGATTCTCGACAGACTGAAGCTTTCTTT
CASSPLDSRQTEAFF
>NA|TRBD1|TRBJ1-1|TRBV6-6
TGTGCCAGCACCAAAGGGACAGGAGCGAACACTGAAGCTTTCTTT
CASTKGTGANTEAFF
>NA|TRBD1|TRBJ1-2|TRBV5-4
TGTGCCAGCGGACAGGGGGCCTATGGCTACACCTTC
CASGQGAYGYTF
>NA|NA|TRBJ1-3|TRBV7-2
TGTGCCAGCAGCTCCTTTCGGGGTAGCTCTGGAAACACCATATATTTT
CASSSFRGSSGNTIYF
>NA|NA|TRBJ1-3|TRBV4-1
TGCGCCAGCAGCCAAGACAGGGGCTCTGGAAACACCATATATTTT
CASSQDRGSGNTIYF
>NA|TRBD1|TRBJ1-2|TRBV19
TGTGCCAGTAGTAGCGACAGGGGTTCGAACTTTATGGGCTACACCTTC
CASSSDRGSNFMGYTF
>NA|NA|TRBJ1-2|TRBV2
TGTGCCAGCAGTGGAGGAGGCAGCGCGAAAGCTAACTATGGCTACACCTTC
CASSGGGSAKANYGYTF
>NA|TRBD1|TRBJ1-2|TRBV7-2
TGTGCCAGCAGCGGACGGACAGGACCATATGGCTACACCTTC
CASSGRTGPYGYTF
>NA|TRBD1|TRBJ1-2|TRBV29-1
TGCAGCGTTGAAGAACAGGGGGCGGCTGGCTACACCTTC
CSVEEQGAAGYTF
>NA|NA|TRBJ1-3|TRBV2
TGTGCCAGCGGAATTCAGGTCCTAATTAACTCTGGAAACACCATATATTTT
CASGIQVLINSGNTIYF
>NA|TRBD1|TRBJ1-2|TRBV30
TGTGCCTGGAATCAACAGGGGCCCTATGGCTACACCTTC
CAWNQQGPYGYTF
>once|TRBD1|TRBJ2-7|TRBV5-1
TGCGCCAGCAGCTTGGACGGACAGGGAAGAACCTACGAGCAGTACTTC
CASSLDGQGRTYEQYF
>NA|NA|TRBJ2-7|TRBV11-2
TGTGCCAGCAGCCCGCGGCTGTACTCCTACGAGCAGTACTTC
CASSPRLYSYEQYF
>NA|TRBD1|TRBJ1-6|TRBV5-6
TGTGCCAGCAGCTTGACAGGGGGTTGGAATTCACCCCTCCACTTT
CASSLTGGWNSPLHF
>NA|NA|TRBJ2-7|TRBV7-8
TGTGCCAGCAGCTTGGGCAGCAGATACGAGCAGTACTTC
CASSLGSRYEQYF
>NA|TRBD2|TRBJ2-3|TRBV10-3
TGTGCCATCACCGACGATCCTAGCGGGAGCACAGATACGCAGTATTTT
CAITDDPSGSTDTQYF
>once|TRBD1|TRBJ2-7|TRBV19
TGTGCCAGTAGTATAGGGACAGGGAGAGGCTACGAGCAGTACTTC
CASSIGTGRGYEQYF
>NA|NA|TRBJ1-2|TRBV28
TGTGCCAGCAGTCTTACAGGGTACTATGGCTACACCTTC
CASSLTGYYGYTF
>NA|NA|TRBJ2-3|TRBV30
TGTGCCTGGAGACGGCAGGGGCCCACAGATACGCAGTATTTT
CAWRRQGPTDTQYF
>NA|TRBD1|TRBJ2-5|TRBV29-1
TGCAGCGTTGATGGACAGGGTGTGACAGAGACCCAGTACTTC
CSVDGQGVTETQYF
>NA|NA|TRBJ1-2|TRBV7-2
TGTGCCAGCAGCTGGAGAACGGATGCTGGCTACACCTTC
CASSWRTDAGYTF
>NA|TRBD2|TRBJ2-3|TRBV6-4
TGTGCCAGCAGTGCCTCCGGGAGGGGCGATACGCAGTATTTT
CASSASGRGDTQYF
>NA|TRBD1|TRBJ2-1|TRBV5-1
TGCGCCAGCTATAGGACAGGGGGCATAGAGCAGTTCTTC
CASYRTGGIEQFF
>NA|NA|TRBJ1-6|TRBV5-1
TGCGCCAGCAGCTTGGAGGCGGACAAAAGCTCCTATAATTCACCCCTCCACTTT
CASSLEADKSSYNSPLHF
>NA|NA|TRBJ2-5|TRBV29-1
TGCAGCGTTGAAGGCTCTAGTCGGGAGACCCAGTACTTC
CSVEGSSRETQYF
>NA|NA|TRBJ1-2|TRBV7-9
TGTGCCAGCAGCCCCGGGGCAACAGGGGGCTACACCTTC
CASSPGATGGYTF
>NA|NA|TRBJ2-1|TRBV10-3
TGTGCCATCAGTGAGTCGGAGGGGCCCTCCTACAATGAGCAGTTCTTC
CAISESEGPSYNEQFF
>NA|NA|TRBJ2-3|TRBV4-1
TGCGCCAGCACCCCGGTGGAGAGGGGCACAGATACGCAGTATTTT
CASTPVERGTDTQYF
>few|TRBD2|TRBJ2-7|TRBV7-2
TGTGCCAGCAGCGTGGGACTAGCGGGTCTAGAGCAGTACTTC
CASSVGLAGLEQYF
>few|TRBD1|TRBJ1-4|TRBV28
TGTGCCAGCGAGGGGGCCTTCAATGAAAAACTGTTTTTT
CASEGAFNEKLFF
>NA|NA|TRBJ1-3|TRBV6-1
TGTGCCAGCAGAAACAGGTTGTCTGGAAACACCATATATTTT
CASRNRLSGNTIYF
>few|NA|TRBJ2-1|TRBV30
TGTGCCTGGAGTGCACTTACCCTGAGCTCCTACAATGAGCAGTTCTTC
CAWSALTLSSYNEQFF
>NA|NA|TRBJ2-2|TRBV7-7
TGTGCTAGCAGCCCTTCCGGGTCCCCCGGGGAGCTGTTTTTT
CASSPSGSPGELFF
>NA|TRBD1|TRBJ2-2|TRBV2
TGTGCCAGCATTGGACAGGGGAACACCGGGGAGCTGTTTTTT
CASIGQGNTGELFF
>NA|NA|TRBJ1-2|TRBV10-3
TGTGCCATCAGTGGCGGCGTCTATGGCTACACCTTC
CAISGGVYGYTF
>NA|NA|TRBJ1-6|TRBV9
TGTGCCAGCAGCGTACTCGGAGGGGATAATTCACCCCTCCACTTT
CASSVLGGDNSPLHF
>few|NA|TRBJ1-2|TRBV10-3
TGTGCCATCAGTGAGTCTGGGGGGGCGGAGGGCTACACCTTC
CAISESGGAEGYTF
>NA|TRBD1|TRBJ1-3|TRBV14
TGTGCCAGCAGCCAAAGGACAGGACTGTCTGGAAACACCATATATTTT
CASSQRTGLSGNTIYF
>few|TRBD1|TRBJ2-7|TRBV27
TGTGCCAGCAGGGACAGGGTAAGCTCCTACGAGCAGTACTTC
CASRDRVSSYEQYF
>once|NA|TRBJ1-5|TRBV19
TGTGCCAGTAGTATCCAGGGAAGTCAGCCCCAGCATTTT
CASSIQGSQPQHF
>NA|TRBD1|TRBJ1-3|TRBV5-4
TGTGCCAGCAGCTCCGGACAGGGGCGCTCTGGAAACACCATATATTTT
CASSSGQGRSGNTIYF
>NA|NA|TRBJ2-7|TRBV27
TGTGCCAGCCAGAGTATCTGGGGGAGGAACCACGAGCAGTACTTC
CASQSIWGRNHEQYF
>NA|TRBD1|TRBJ1-2|TRBV15
TGTGCCACCAGCAGAGATCGTGGGACAGGGAATGGCTACACCTTC
CATSRDRGTGNGYTF